This T cell receptor (beta chain) came from a study of blood T cell repertoires in COVID-19. Per the authors' pipeline: Nucleated cell number was recorded as an estimate derived from reference gene primer amplification. Generated by immunoSEQ multiplex PCR, the TCRdb table keeps only in-frame clones and is missing some. V, J and clone size reflect that table, while D and trimming were determined from the DNA. The repertoire holds 75,000 to 90,000 clones, with about 80% as singletons. Germline assignment: CDR1 LNHNV and CDR2 YYDKDF (reference sequence). The trim removed 0 bases at V and 7 bases at J, leaving 9 bases unmatched. The CDR3 length is 16 residues.

The sequencing sample was made of peripheral blood. The clonotype comes from a woman aged 40 to 50 with active or convalescent COVID-19. The rearrangement links TRBV15 to TRBJ2-1, with 7 nucleotides matching TRBD2. DNA of the CDR3: TGTGCCACCAGCAGAGATCTGGCTAGCGGAAAGAATGAGCAGTTCTTC. Encoded protein: CATSRDLASGKNEQFF.